The source of this T cell receptor beta chain is a study of blood T cell repertoires in COVID-19. Across the whole study: Both acute and convalescent COVID-19 samples were obtained from the United States, Italy and Spain. T cells, B-cell-depleted T cells, or PBMCs supplied cDNA or gDNA.

Original processing methods: Quantification of nucleated cells was approximated via reference gene primer amplification. Libraries were prepared by immunoSEQ multiplex PCR; TCRdb keeps only in-frame clonotypes and omits some of them. V and J calls and clone size follow that table, whereas D and trimming were derived from the DNA. Here the sample spans some 86,000 clones, 80% to 95% being singletons. The sequence was collected from a human donor with active COVID-19. The donor label of this sample is uncertain. Specimen: peripheral blood.

The CDR3 spells CASSLYPTRDTQYF. The CDR3 DNA reads TGTGCCAGCAGCTTATATCCCACCCGGGATACGCAGTATTTT. V gene TRBV11-2 combines with J gene TRBJ2-3; D is uncertain. Germline CDR1 SGHAT, CDR2 FQNNGV. This CDR3 is 14 amino acids long. V lost 2 bases and J 6 bases, leaving 12 bases between the germline ends.